This T cell receptor (beta chain) was recorded in a study of vaccination effects on CD4 cells after COVID-19. The wider study: All study participants received two doses of BNT162b2 or mRNA-1273 vaccine. The study obtained samples from two convalescent patients 16 days and one week before vaccination.

CD4+ T cells specific for antigen were expanded with viral peptide pools by the ViraFEST assay before sequencing. Following an approximately ten-day culture, CD4+ T cells were purified. Convalescent patients had PCR-confirmed SARS-CoV-2 infection between March and December 2020. They grew approximately 2.1 million PBMC in each well, adding approximately 10 IU/ml IL-2 and roughly 9.3 ug/ml peptides. In the case of this clone: Its target is unknown.

Using immunoSEQ multiplex PCR, the repertoire was profiled, and TCRdb retains in-frame clones only, with some absent. The table includes about 36,000 clones, over 60% detected once. This CDR3 has 13 amino acids. Trimming took off 1 base at V and 4 bases at J, with 7 bases between the two ends. In germline, CDR1 is LGHNA, CDR2 YNFKEQ. Sequencing used CD4+ T cells from PBMCs cultured with HCoV-NL63 spike peptides, obtained before COVID-19 vaccination. The sequence was collected from a human donor who had a prior SARS-CoV-2 infection. This chain connects TRBV4-2 to TRBJ2-5; maybe TRBD2 (6 bases). The CDR3 sequence is CASSQVGGETQYF. CDR3 nucleotides: TGTGCCAGCAGCCAAGTGGGGGGAGAGACCCAGTACTTC.